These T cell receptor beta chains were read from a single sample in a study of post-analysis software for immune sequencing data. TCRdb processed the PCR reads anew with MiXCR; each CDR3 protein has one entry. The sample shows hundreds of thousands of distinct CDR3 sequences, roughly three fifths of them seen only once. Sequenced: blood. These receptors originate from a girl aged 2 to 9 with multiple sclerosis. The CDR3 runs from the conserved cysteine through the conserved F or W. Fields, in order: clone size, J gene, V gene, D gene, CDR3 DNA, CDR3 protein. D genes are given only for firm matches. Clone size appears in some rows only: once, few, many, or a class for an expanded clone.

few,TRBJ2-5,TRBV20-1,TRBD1,TGCAGTGCTAGAGACCGACAGGGGCTGGGGGAGACCCAGTACTTC,CSARDRQGLGETQYF
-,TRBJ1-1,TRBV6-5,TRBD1,TGTGCCAGCAGGGGGGGGACAGTTGAAGCTTTCTTT,CASRGGTVEAFF
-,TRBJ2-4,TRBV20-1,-,TGCAGTGCTAGAGATGGTCGGCGGGGAAACATTCAGTACTTC,CSARDGRRGNIQYF
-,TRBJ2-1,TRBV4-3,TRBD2,TGCGCCAGCAGCCAAGACAGGCGGCGCCTAGCGGGCGTCAATGAGCAGTTCTTC,CASSQDRRRLAGVNEQFF
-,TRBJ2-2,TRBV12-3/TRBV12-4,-,TGTGCCAGCAAGGTGGCGGGGTTCGACACCGGGGAGCTGTTTTTT,CASKVAGFDTGELFF
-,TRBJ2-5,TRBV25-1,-,TGTGCCAGCAGTGAATGGACAAGCGTCCACCAAGAGACCCAGTACTTC,CASSEWTSVHQETQYF
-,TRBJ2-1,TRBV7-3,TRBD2,TGTGCCAGCAGCTTAACGGGAGGGTTAAAGACTAGCGGGAGTTCTAAGTTCTTC,CASSLTGGLKTSGSSKFF
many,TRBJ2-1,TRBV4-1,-,TGCGCCAGCAGCCAGGCCCTAGCGAGTGAGCAGTTCTTC,CASSQALASEQFF
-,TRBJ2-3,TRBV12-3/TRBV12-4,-,TGTGCCAGCAACCCGGGACTGCAGCTAGATACGCAGTATTTT,CASNPGLQLDTQYF
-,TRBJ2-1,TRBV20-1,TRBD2,TGCAGTGCTAGGCAGACTAGCGGCACCTACAATGAGCAGTTCTTC,CSARQTSGTYNEQFF